Sequencing of this T cell receptor beta chain was carried out in a study of T cell repertoires in cytomegalovirus infection. Across the whole study: An indication of both CMV infection and matching HLA type came from public TCR beta signatures. Study-wide results and caveats: Cumulative public TCR beta family frequency identified CMV carriers with the relevant HLA. In two of eight donors, the top clonotype was HLA-C-restricted CMV-specific.

In its sample, this clonotype was seen many times. Its antigen is as yet unknown. TCRdb independently ran MiXCR on the reads; one entry per CDR3 protein. The sample records 250,000 to 400,000 distinct CDR3 sequences, 20% to 30% being singletons. Per germline, CDR1 MGHRA and CDR2 YSYEKL. There are 14 residues in the CDR3. J gave up 4 bases and V 4 bases, and 3 bases lay outside the gene matches. Material: cultured PBMCs, obtained from culture after CMV antigen stimulation. The origin of this receptor is a human donor in good health (CMV status not recorded). Some clones in this sample may be carry-over from other donors' samples. The chain is built from TRBV4-1 and TRBJ1-4; 7 nucleotides align to TRBD1. CDR3 sequence (DNA): TGCGCCAGCAGCCGGGGACAGTTTAATGAAAAACTGTTTTTT. The encoded protein is CASSRGQFNEKLFF.